These T cell receptor beta chains were read from a single sample in a study of shared clonotypes between healthy human individuals. The data were produced by immunoSEQ multiplex PCR, yet TCRdb's version contains in-frame clones alone and is incomplete. In the table there are just over 2,000,000 clones, around 96% of which are singletons. Material for sequencing was naive CD8+ T cells sorted from blood. The receptors were sampled from a man in his late teens or twenties in good health. Each CDR3 is given with its conserved first and last residue. Each record gives: D gene, J gene, V gene, clone size, CDR3 DNA, CDR3 protein. The D gene is left open where the match is weak. Expanded clones are given a class, and other clones once, few, many or no size at all.

d_gene: -
j_gene: TRBJ1-1
v_gene: TRBV5-4
abundance: -
CDR3nt: TGTGCCAGCAGCTTGAGGGGCTGGGACACTGAAGCTTTCTTT
CDR3aa: CASSLRGWDTEAFF

d_gene: -
j_gene: TRBJ2-5
v_gene: TRBV7-2
abundance: -
CDR3nt: TGTGCCAGCACCCAAATCCCCCTGGGAGAGACCCAGTACTTC
CDR3aa: CASTQIPLGETQYF

d_gene: TRBD1
j_gene: TRBJ2-7
v_gene: TRBV27
abundance: -
CDR3nt: TGTGCCAGCAGTTCGACAGGGCTGTTCTACGAGCAGTACTTC
CDR3aa: CASSSTGLFYEQYF

d_gene: -
j_gene: TRBJ2-1
v_gene: TRBV5-1
abundance: -
CDR3nt: TGCGCCAGCAGAGTCGGAGGGGAGGACAATGAGCAGTTCTTC
CDR3aa: CASRVGGEDNEQFF

d_gene: -
j_gene: TRBJ1-6
v_gene: TRBV13
abundance: -
CDR3nt: TGTGCCAGCAGCCCGAACAGGGCGTCCTATAATTCACCCCTCCACTTT
CDR3aa: CASSPNRASYNSPLHF

d_gene: -
j_gene: TRBJ1-2
v_gene: TRBV30
abundance: -
CDR3nt: TGTGCCTGGGCACTTAGCGCTTATGGCTACACCTTC
CDR3aa: CAWALSAYGYTF

d_gene: TRBD2
j_gene: TRBJ2-7
v_gene: TRBV7-9
abundance: -
CDR3nt: TGTGCCAGCAGCTCGGGACTAATAGGGGAATACGAGCAGTACTTC
CDR3aa: CASSSGLIGEYEQYF

d_gene: -
j_gene: TRBJ2-1
v_gene: TRBV7-9
abundance: -
CDR3nt: TGTGCCAGCAGCCCCGGCCCTCCGTTCGGGACTTTTGAGGGCGATGAGCAGTTCTTC
CDR3aa: CASSPGPPFGTFEGDEQFF

d_gene: TRBD1
j_gene: TRBJ2-7
v_gene: TRBV5-6
abundance: -
CDR3nt: TGTGCCAGCAGCTGGGACAGGGGGGTCCACGAGCAGTACTTC
CDR3aa: CASSWDRGVHEQYF

d_gene: TRBD1
j_gene: TRBJ1-5
v_gene: TRBV6-4
abundance: -
CDR3nt: TGTGCCAGCAGTGGGGGACAGGTCCATCAGCCCCAGCATTTT
CDR3aa: CASSGGQVHQPQHF

d_gene: -
j_gene: TRBJ1-2
v_gene: TRBV9
abundance: -
CDR3nt: TGTGCCAGCAGCGCCCAGGAAGGGAGCGGCTATGGCTACACCTTC
CDR3aa: CASSAQEGSGYGYTF

d_gene: -
j_gene: TRBJ1-6
v_gene: TRBV10-3
abundance: -
CDR3nt: TGTGCCTCCAGGGATACGGGATATAATTCACCCCTCCACTTT
CDR3aa: CASRDTGYNSPLHF

d_gene: -
j_gene: TRBJ2-7
v_gene: TRBV7-9
abundance: -
CDR3nt: TGTGCCAGCAGCCCTGGGACTTCCTACGAGCAGTACTTC
CDR3aa: CASSPGTSYEQYF

d_gene: -
j_gene: TRBJ2-7
v_gene: TRBV19
abundance: -
CDR3nt: TGTGCCAGCCGACTTCCGGACGGACTGACCGCCTACGAGCAGTACTTC
CDR3aa: CASRLPDGLTAYEQYF

d_gene: TRBD2
j_gene: TRBJ2-1
v_gene: TRBV7-9
abundance: -
CDR3nt: TGTGCCAGCAGCCCGCCTCTGACTAGCGGGAGGTATGAGCAGTTCTTC
CDR3aa: CASSPPLTSGRYEQFF

d_gene: -
j_gene: TRBJ2-1
v_gene: TRBV11-2
abundance: -
CDR3nt: TGTGCCAGCAGCGGACTCGCGAATGAGCAGTTCTTC
CDR3aa: CASSGLANEQFF

d_gene: -
j_gene: TRBJ1-2
v_gene: TRBV27
abundance: few
CDR3nt: TGTGCCAGCAGTCCCCCCTCCTATGGCTACACCTTC
CDR3aa: CASSPPSYGYTF

d_gene: TRBD1
j_gene: TRBJ1-1
v_gene: TRBV7-3
abundance: once
CDR3nt: TGTGCCAGCAGCTTAACTGACAGGGGAGGGAACACTGAAGCTTTCTTT
CDR3aa: CASSLTDRGGNTEAFF

d_gene: -
j_gene: TRBJ1-1
v_gene: TRBV6-5
abundance: -
CDR3nt: TGTGCCAGCAGTTGGCAAGGGGGTCGCACTGAAGCTTTCTTT
CDR3aa: CASSWQGGRTEAFF

d_gene: TRBD2
j_gene: TRBJ2-2
v_gene: TRBV28
abundance: -
CDR3nt: TGTGCCAGCAGTTCCGGGACTAGCCGGACCGGGGAGCTGTTTTTT
CDR3aa: CASSSGTSRTGELFF

d_gene: TRBD2
j_gene: TRBJ2-1
v_gene: TRBV4-3
abundance: -
CDR3nt: TGCGCCAGCAGCCCGGGACTAGCGGGAGGGCTGGCTGATGAGCAGTTCTTC
CDR3aa: CASSPGLAGGLADEQFF

d_gene: -
j_gene: TRBJ1-1
v_gene: TRBV27
abundance: -
CDR3nt: TGTGCCAGCAGTTACGGGTCCCCCACTGAAGCTTTCTTT
CDR3aa: CASSYGSPTEAFF

d_gene: -
j_gene: TRBJ2-5
v_gene: TRBV7-9
abundance: -
CDR3nt: TGTGCCAGCAGCAAAAGTCCTTTCCCGGAGACCCAGTACTTC
CDR3aa: CASSKSPFPETQYF

d_gene: TRBD1
j_gene: TRBJ2-1
v_gene: TRBV5-6
abundance: once
CDR3nt: TGTGCCAGCAGCTTGGAACATGGACAGGGCTGGTTCTTC
CDR3aa: CASSLEHGQGWFF